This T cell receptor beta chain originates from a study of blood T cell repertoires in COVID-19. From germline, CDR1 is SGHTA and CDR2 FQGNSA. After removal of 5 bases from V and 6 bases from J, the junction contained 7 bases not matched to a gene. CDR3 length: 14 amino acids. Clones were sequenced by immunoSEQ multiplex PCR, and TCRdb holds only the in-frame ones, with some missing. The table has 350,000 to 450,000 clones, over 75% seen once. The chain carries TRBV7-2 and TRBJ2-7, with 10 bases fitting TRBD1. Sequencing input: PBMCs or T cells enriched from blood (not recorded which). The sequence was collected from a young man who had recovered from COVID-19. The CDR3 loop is CASSPDRGWLEQYF. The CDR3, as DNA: TGTGCCAGCAGCCCGGACAGGGGGTGGCTCGAGCAGTACTTC.